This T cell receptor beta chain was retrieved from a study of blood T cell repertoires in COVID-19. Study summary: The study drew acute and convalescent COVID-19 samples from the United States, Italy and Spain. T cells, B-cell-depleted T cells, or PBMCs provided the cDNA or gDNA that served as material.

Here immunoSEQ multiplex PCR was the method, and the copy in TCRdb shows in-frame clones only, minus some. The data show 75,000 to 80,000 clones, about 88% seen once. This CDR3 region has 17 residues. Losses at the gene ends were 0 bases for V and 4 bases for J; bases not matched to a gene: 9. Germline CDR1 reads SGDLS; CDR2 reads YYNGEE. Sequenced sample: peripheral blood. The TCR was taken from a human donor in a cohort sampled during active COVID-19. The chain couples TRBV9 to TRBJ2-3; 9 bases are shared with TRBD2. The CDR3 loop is CASSVVGGGGAPDTQYF. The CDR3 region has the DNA TGTGCCAGCAGCGTAGTTGGGGGCGGGGGGGCCCCAGATACGCAGTATTTT.